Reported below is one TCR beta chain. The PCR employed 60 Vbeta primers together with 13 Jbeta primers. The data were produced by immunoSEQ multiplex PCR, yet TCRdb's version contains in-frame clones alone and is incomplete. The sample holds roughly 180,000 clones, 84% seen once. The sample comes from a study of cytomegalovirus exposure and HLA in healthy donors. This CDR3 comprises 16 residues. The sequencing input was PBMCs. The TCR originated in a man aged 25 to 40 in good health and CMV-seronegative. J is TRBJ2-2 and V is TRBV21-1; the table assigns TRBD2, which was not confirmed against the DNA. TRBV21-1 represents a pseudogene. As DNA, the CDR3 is TGTGCCAGCAACCTACTTGAGCTAGCAGACACCGGGGAGCTGTTTTTT. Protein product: CASNLLELADTGELFF.